This TCR beta chain was found in a study of radiation and T cells in renal cell carcinoma. Broader study findings: Top tumor clonotypes rose in blood 2 weeks post-radiation, then contracted. Baseline intratumoral clonotype presence is unknown without pretreatment biopsies.

Per the germline V gene, CDR1 is SGDLS and CDR2 is YYNGEE. The ends were cut back, 4 bases at V and 5 bases at J, with 18 bases in the middle. CDR3 length equals 16 residues. Points on this clone: The target antigen is unknown.

Measured with immunoSEQ multiplex PCR; TCRdb has only the in-frame clones, and not every one. This sample has 130,000 to 150,000 clones, with 86% found just once. The sample's time point: blood 4 weeks post-SBRT, at nephrectomy. Treatment denoted: 15 Gy SBRT to primary tumor, nephrectomy 4 weeks later. Nephrectomy followed 15 Gy stereotactic body radiation by 4 weeks. Radiation-treated patients gave blood at baseline, week 2 and week 4. The sequence was collected from a woman between 45 and 60 years old with renal cell carcinoma. The chain employs TRBV9 and TRBJ1-4, with D unclear. This material consisted of blood, taken from a patient whose treatment included radiotherapy and nephrectomy. CDR3 amino acids: CASSPSGIGINEKLFF. The CDR3 DNA is TGTGCCAGCAGCCCGAGCGGGATAGGGATAAATGAAAAACTGTTTTTT.